The sequence of this T cell receptor (beta chain) was determined in a study of Graves' ophthalmopathy and Graves' hyperthyroidism. Whole-study context: Peripheral blood samples were taken at initial diagnosis, before any treatment. Study findings and constraints: Predictions made by the model for ophthalmopathy progression reached 70% to 71% sensitivity and less than 80% specificity.

This clonotype was observed at least ten times. The antigen is unknown. CDR1 is SGHTA, CDR2 FQGNSA, per germline. J lost 8 bases, V lost 5 bases, and 11 bases had no gene match. The CDR3 is 15 residues long. Physicians reached a diagnosis by relying on clinical symptoms, serum thyroxine, TRAb, thyroid ultrasound and orbital computed tomography. Amplified TCR beta CDR3 regions were obtained using RNA transcripts as template. Second-round multiplex PCR came after a first-round RT-PCR that employed HTBI primers. From the multiplex PCR reads, TCRdb called clonotypes with MiXCR, one entry per CDR3 protein. The sample lists 650,000 to 800,000 distinct CDR3 sequences; 35% to 50% were seen once.

The sequenced material came from peripheral blood. The chain uses TRBV7-2 and TRBJ1-5; 8 bases line up with TRBD1. The sequence derives from an adult man with Graves' ophthalmopathy. Here the CDR3 reads CASSPGQARREPQHF. The CDR3, as DNA: TGTGCCAGCAGCCCGGGACAGGCGCGCAGGGAGCCCCAGCATTTT.